These T cell receptor beta chains were read from a single sample in a study of post-analysis software for immune sequencing data. Using its own MiXCR run on the PCR reads, TCRdb lists one record per CDR3 protein. Of approximately 570,000 distinct CDR3 sequences in the sample, roughly 45% were seen once. Sequencing was carried out using blood. These receptors were obtained from a girl aged 5-17 years with multiple sclerosis. Both conserved end residues are part of each CDR3. The order of the fields is V gene, J gene, clone size, D gene, CDR3 protein, CDR3 DNA. A D gene is named only where the DNA matches it firmly. The listing skips clone size in some rows; elsewhere it reads once, few, many or a size class.

TRBV20-1	TRBJ2-5	.	.	CSARGPQETQYF	TGCAGTGCTAGAGGACCCCAAGAGACCCAGTACTTC
TRBV6-6	TRBJ2-5	once	TRBD1	CASSYSRQGRETQYF	TGTGCCAGCAGTTATTCGAGACAGGGTAGGGAGACCCAGTACTTC
TRBV29-1	TRBJ2-7	few	TRBD2	CSVGLAAPYEQYF	TGCAGCGTTGGGCTAGCGGCTCCCTACGAGCAGTACTTC
TRBV10-2	TRBJ2-1	few	TRBD2	CASTASGSFWSYNEQFF	TGCGCCAGCACAGCTAGCGGGAGTTTTTGGTCCTACAATGAGCAGTTCTTC
TRBV5-1	TRBJ2-7	few	TRBD1	CASSPGDSYEQYF	TGCGCCAGCAGCCCTGGGGACAGCTACGAGCAGTACTTC
TRBV12-3/TRBV12-4	TRBJ2-3	.	.	CASSYADPTDTQYF	TGTGCCAGCAGTTACGCGGACCCCACAGATACGCAGTATTTT
TRBV5-4	TRBJ2-1	.	TRBD1	CASSQSPGGLISNEQFF	TGTGCCAGCAGCCAATCTCCAGGGGGCCTTATTAGTAATGAGCAGTTCTTC
TRBV6-5	TRBJ1-1	.	.	CASSLRENLGTEAFF	TGTGCCAGCAGCCTACGGGAAAACCTAGGCACTGAAGCTTTCTTT
TRBV4-1	TRBJ2-1	.	.	CASSPHANEQFF	TGCGCCAGCAGCCCCCATGCGAATGAGCAGTTCTTC
TRBV5-1	TRBJ2-5	few	.	CASSLADTGETQYF	TGCGCCAGCAGCTTGGCCGACACAGGGGAGACCCAGTACTTC
TRBV12-3/TRBV12-4	TRBJ1-2	few	.	CASRSDSGYGYTF	TGTGCCAGCAGATCCGACAGTGGCTATGGCTACACCTTC
TRBV29-1	TRBJ2-1	few	TRBD2	CSVEKREGIHEQFF	TGCAGCGTTGAAAAGCGGGAGGGCATTCATGAGCAGTTCTTC
TRBV5-1	TRBJ2-7	.	TRBD2	CASSQTSGTFYEQYF	TGCGCCAGCAGCCAGACTAGCGGAACGTTCTACGAGCAGTACTTC
TRBV27	TRBJ2-1	.	TRBD2	CASSQDVTSGWGGEQFF	TGTGCCAGCAGTCAAGACGTAACTAGCGGGTGGGGGGGTGAGCAGTTCTTC
TRBV11-2	TRBJ2-7	few	TRBD2	CASSLLSGSSREQYF	TGTGCCAGCAGCTTGTTGAGCGGGAGCTCCCGCGAGCAGTACTTC
TRBV29-1	TRBJ2-3	few	TRBD2	CSVRTSITDTQYF	TGCAGCGTCAGGACTAGCATCACAGATACGCAGTATTTT
TRBV27	TRBJ2-1	.	TRBD2	CASSPGGLAGGWYNEQFF	TGTGCCAGCAGCCCTGGTGGACTAGCGGGGGGCTGGTACAATGAGCAGTTCTTC
TRBV7-2	TRBJ1-2	.	.	CASTRVPSMGYTF	TGTGCCAGCACCCGGGTTCCCTCTATGGGCTACACCTTC
TRBV7-2	TRBJ2-6	few	.	CASSRSARKSSGANVLTF	TGTGCCAGCAGCAGGTCAGCACGTAAGAGCTCTGGGGCCAACGTCCTGACTTTC
TRBV7-6	TRBJ2-1	.	.	CASGDGLQDEQFF	TGTGCCTCGGGGGACGGGCTGCAGGATGAGCAGTTCTTC
TRBV7-9	TRBJ1-2	once	TRBD1	CASSQDRTSYGYTF	TGTGCCAGCAGCCAGGACAGGACCTCTTATGGCTACACCTTC
TRBV20-1	TRBJ1-2	.	TRBD1	CSARARTGVPTNYGYTF	TGCAGTGCTAGAGCGAGGACAGGGGTCCCTACTAACTATGGCTACACCTTC
TRBV12-3/TRBV12-4	TRBJ2-2	.	TRBD1	CASSSGVGRGFTGELFF	TGTGCCAGCAGTTCTGGGGTAGGCAGGGGGTTCACCGGGGAGCTGTTTTTT
TRBV12-3/TRBV12-4	TRBJ2-6	few	.	CASSLSGSGISGANVLTF	TGTGCCAGCAGTCTCTCGGGTTCTGGGATCTCTGGGGCCAACGTCCTGACTTTC
TRBV12-3/TRBV12-4	TRBJ1-4	.	.	CTSSFGGGNEKLFF	TGTACCAGCAGTTTCGGCGGAGGGAATGAAAAACTGTTTTTT
TRBV11-2	TRBJ2-1	.	.	CASSRSGEGYNEQFF	TGTGCCAGCAGCCGAAGCGGAGAGGGGTACAATGAGCAGTTCTTC